This TCR beta chain was obtained from a study of blood T cells in healthy people across ages. A second PCR of 7 to 11 cycles used a sample-barcoded 5' primer and a J-beta primer mix. TCRdb recomputed calls from the 5' RACE reads with MiXCR, one row per CDR3 protein. The table has around 1,000,000 distinct CDR3 sequences, under 30% seen once. Germline-derived CDR1 and CDR2 are SGDLS and YYNGEE. Trimming removed 5 bases at V and 4 bases at J, with 16 bases between. The CDR3 is 15 amino acids. Another study also made use of these data, one on T cells of mothers and their children.

The V call is TRBV9, the J call TRBJ1-5, with D possibly matching TRBD1 (6 bases). The sequencing input was blood. This receptor was identified in a girl aged 2-15 years in good health. The CDR3 nucleotides read TGTGCCAGCAGGAGGGGGGATGGCAGAAATCAGCCCCAGCATTTT. This gives the protein CASRRGDGRNQPQHF.